This T cell receptor beta chain was recorded in a study of blood T cell repertoires in COVID-19. In the study overall: Acute and convalescent COVID-19 specimens originated in the United States, Italy and Spain.

Per germline, CDR1 ENHRY and CDR2 SYGVKD. The germline V and J ends were trimmed by 4 bases and 13 bases, with 16 bases remaining between them. CDR3 length equals 12 residues. The Seattle patients, enrolled during active infection, were followed longitudinally. Here immunoSEQ multiplex PCR was the method, and the copy in TCRdb shows in-frame clones only, minus some. The table records 400,000 to 450,000 clones, about nine tenths of them present only once. Sequencing was done on a sample of peripheral blood. This receptor was taken from a woman in her 40s with COVID-19, enrolled during active disease. This rearrangement joins TRBV10-3 to TRBJ1-2; TRBD1 might be the D (5 bases). CDR3 sequence reads: CAISADSLRSTF. The CDR3 nucleotides are TGTGCCATCAGTGCTGACAGCCTGAGAAGCACCTTC.